The 28 T cell receptor beta chains below come from one sample, sequenced in a study of T cell repertoires in cytomegalovirus infection. TCRdb used MiXCR to reprocess the reads, holding one entry per CDR3 protein. The sample yields about 350,000 distinct CDR3 sequences, about 35% seen once. These receptors have no known antigen. Sequences were derived from cultured PBMCs, sampled from culture after CMV antigen stimulation. These receptors were obtained from a human donor in good health (CMV status not recorded). Some clones in this sample may be carry-over from other donors' samples.

The table lists this clonotype with a few counts. This chain connects TRBV24-1 to TRBJ2-2; D could derive from TRBD1 or TRBD2 (5 bases each). This CDR3 comprises 16 residues. Per germline, CDR1 KGHDR and CDR2 SFDVKD. The ends were cut back, 0 bases at V and 3 bases at J, with 10 bases in the middle. Here the CDR3 reads CATSDLQGRDTGELFF. DNA of the CDR3: TGTGCCACCAGTGATTTGCAGGGACGCGACACCGGGGAGCTGTTTTTT.

This clonotype was found a few times. The rearrangement joins TRBV6-2 or TRBV6-3 to TRBJ2-1, with TRBD2 as a possible D gene (5 bases). V lost 7 bases, J lost 0 bases, and 22 bases lay in between. The CDR3 spans 18 residues. Germline assignment: CDR1 MNHEY and CDR2 SVGEGT. The CDR3 DNA is TGTGCCAGCAACCGAGGGTCTACCAGTCAGAGCTCCTACAATGAGCAGTTCTTC. Amino acid sequence: CASNRGSTSQSSYNEQFF.

With regard to this clonotype: A junction boundary mismatches the germline segment, possibly from a read error. This rearrangement joins TRBV5-4 to TRBJ2-5, with D perhaps TRBD1 (6 bases). The CDR3 is 13 residues long. In germline, CDR1 is SGHNT, CDR2 YYREEE (reference sequence). CDR3 sequence (DNA): TGTGCCAGCACCTTGACAGGACAAGAGACCCAGTACTTC. Translation gives CASTLTGQETQYF.

This clonotype appeared a few times. The chain is built from TRBV7-2 and TRBJ2-5, with TRBD2 matching 12 bases. The CDR3 has 16 amino acids. Per the germline V gene, CDR1 is SGHTA and CDR2 is FQGNSA. Germline trimming cut 5 bases from V and 1 base from J; bases unmatched to any gene: 5. The CDR3 coding sequence is TGTGCCAGCAGCCGTACTAGCGGGAGGCTCCAAGAGACCCAGTACTTC. Amino acid sequence: CASSRTSGRLQETQYF. Combining the CDR3 with reference TRBV7-2 and TRBJ2-5 gives the whole variable domain GAGVSQSPSNKVTEKGKDVELRCDPISGHTALYWYRQSLGQGLEFLIYFQGNSAPDKSGLPSDRFSAERTGGSVSTLTIQRTQQEDSAVYLCASSRTSGRLQETQYFGPGTRLLVL.

The rearrangement joins TRBV7-3 to TRBJ2-4; 7 bases match TRBD1. The germline CDR1 and CDR2 sequences are SGHTA and FQGTGA. V was pared by 5 bases and J by 7 bases, with 8 bases of the junction left unmatched. The CDR3 has 14 amino acids. The CDR3 DNA sequence: TGTGCCAGCAGCGACCTTTCCAGGGGGAACATTCAGTACTTC. Translating it yields CASSDLSRGNIQYF.

The chain links TRBV5-1 to TRBJ1-2, with D possibly TRBD1 on 5 matching bases. The CDR3 runs to 22 residues. The V gene's germline CDR1 is SGHRS and CDR2 YFSETQ. Trimming removed 3 bases from V and 1 base from J, with 34 bases in between. The CDR3 nucleotides are TGCGCCAGCAGCTCACCTTCGATTAGGACCGACAGAACCTCTCCCCATAACTATGGCTACACCTTC. This gives the protein CASSSPSIRTDRTSPHNYGYTF.

The rearrangement joins TRBV6-1 to TRBJ1-4; 10 bases align to TRBD1. The germline CDR1 and CDR2 sequences are MNHNS and SASEGT. The J segment lost 13 bases and the V segment lost 6 bases, leaving 2 bases of the junction unmatched. This CDR3 contains 11 residues. The CDR3 is CASRDRGVLFF. The CDR3 region has the DNA TGTGCCAGCAGGGACAGGGGGGTACTGTTTTTT.

This clonotype was observed a few times. The CDR3 DNA follows: TGTGCCATCAGTGAGTCTTTTACCGGTGGCTACACCTTC. Translated: CAISESFTGGYTF. The chain couples TRBV10-3 to TRBJ1-2; D is ambiguous. CDR1 and CDR2 (germline): ENHRY, SYGVKD. Trimming cost V 0 bases and J 7 bases, with 9 bases left between them. The CDR3 has 13 amino acids.

The chain carries TRBV4-3 and TRBJ2-6; no firm D call. V was cut by 1 base and J by 0 bases, with 10 bases left in between. CDR1 and CDR2 (germline): LGHNA, YSLEER. The CDR3 is made up of 17 amino acids. CDR3 sequence: CASSQASGDSGANVLTF. The CDR3 DNA reads TGCGCCAGCAGCCAAGCCAGTGGAGACTCTGGGGCCAACGTCCTGACTTTC.

In this sample, this clonotype turned up a few times. The chain has TRBV14 and TRBJ1-1; D remains unclear. Trimming stripped 6 bases from V and 2 bases from J, with 16 bases between. Germline loops: CDR1 SGHDN, CDR2 FVKESK. CDR3 length: 15 amino acids. This CDR3 reads CASRRFRLGNTEAFF. CDR3 nucleotide sequence: TGTGCCAGCAGAAGATTCCGCCTAGGAAACACTGAAGCTTTCTTT.

The DNA of the CDR3 is TGTGCCAGCTCACCCTCGACGATGACCCCTACCACCGGGGAGCTGTTTTTT. Its protein product is CASSPSTMTPTTGELFF. J is TRBJ2-2 and V is TRBV18; D unresolved. This CDR3 is built from 17 residues. Trimming pared 3 bases from V and 4 bases from J, leaving 18 bases between. Germline CDR1 reads KGHSH; CDR2 reads LQKENI.

The rearrangement joins TRBV30 to TRBJ1-4; unclear D gene. V lost 4 bases to trimming and J lost 1 base, with 10 bases between them. This CDR3 has 14 residues. The germline V gene has CDR1 GTSNPN and CDR2 SVGIG (reference sequence). The CDR3 loop reads CAWMKGGTNEKLFF. In DNA form, the CDR3 reads TGTGCCTGGATGAAGGGAGGAACTAATGAAAAACTGTTTTTT.

CDR3 nucleotide sequence: TGTGCCAGCAGCCAAGATACCGGACAGGGGGATGAGCAGTTCTTC. It encodes CASSQDTGQGDEQFF. The genes are TRBV4-2 and TRBJ2-1, with TRBD1 matching 10 bases. The ends lost 0 bases at V and 8 bases at J; junction bases unmatched: 4. Per the germline V gene, CDR1 is LGHNA and CDR2 is YNFKEQ. The CDR3 length is 15 residues.

V is TRBV18 and J is TRBJ1-2, with D tentatively TRBD1 (5 bases). Germline CDR1 KGHSH, CDR2 LQKENI. This CDR3 spans 12 amino acids. The V gene lost 2 bases and the J gene lost 4 bases, with 5 bases spanning the gap. The CDR3 DNA sequence: TGTGCCAGCTCACCAGGGACCTATGGCTACACCTTC. Protein: CASSPGTYGYTF.

This clonotype was seen a handful of times. The chain uses TRBV11-2 and TRBJ2-2; either TRBD1 or TRBD2 may supply D (6 bases each). The CDR3 length is 15 residues. V was clipped by 5 bases and J by 6 bases, with 16 bases between them. CDR1 and CDR2 from the germline V gene are SGHAT and FQNNGV. The chain's CDR3 is CASSRKGEEAGELFF. In nucleotides, the CDR3 is TGTGCCAGCAGCCGGAAGGGGGAGGAAGCCGGGGAGCTGTTTTTT.

The CDR3 sequence: CASSRVAGYQETQYF. The CDR3 DNA reads TGCGCCAGCAGCCGAGTTGCGGGGTACCAAGAGACCCAGTACTTC. This rearrangement joins TRBV4-3 to TRBJ2-5; weak D call: TRBD2 (6 bases). Germline loops: CDR1 LGHNA, CDR2 YSLEER. This CDR3 has 15 amino acids. The V end lost 4 bases, the J end lost 0 bases, and 12 bases lay between the germline ends.

This clonotype was counted a few times. V usage is TRBV7-2 and J usage is TRBJ2-5, with 10 positions matching TRBD1. The V and J ends lost 5 bases and 4 bases, in that order; junction bases with no gene match: 10. Germline lookup yields CDR1 SGHTA and CDR2 FQGNSA. This CDR3 region has 16 residues. The CDR3 loop reads CASSVTGTGAGETQYF. CDR3 DNA: TGTGCCAGCAGCGTTACCGGGACAGGGGCGGGAGAGACCCAGTACTTC.

This clonotype was detected ten times or more. The chain joins TRBV7-2 to TRBJ2-7; either TRBD1 or TRBD2 may fit D (5 bases each). The CDR3 has 14 residues. V was pared by 5 bases and J by 2 bases, with 13 bases between. Looked up from germline, CDR1 is SGHTA and CDR2 is FQGNSA. The CDR3 region has the DNA TGTGCCAGCAGCCCACCGGGACGGACCTACGAGCAGTACTTC. Protein product: CASSPPGRTYEQYF.

The chain links TRBV5-4 to TRBJ2-5; 8 bases are a match to TRBD2. The CDR3 is made up of 14 amino acids. CDR1 is SGHNT, CDR2 YYREEE, per germline (reference sequence). After removal of 4 bases from V and 3 bases from J, the junction contained 5 bases not matched to a gene. This CDR3 is CASSPGGGKETQYF. CDR3 in DNA: TGTGCCAGCAGCCCGGGGGGGGGTAAAGAGACCCAGTACTTC.

This clonotype was recorded a few times. This chain connects TRBV28 to TRBJ1-2, with no clear D. The CDR3 covers 15 residues. CDR1 is MDHEN, CDR2 SYDVKM, per germline. Trimming left V 5 bases short and J 5 bases short, with 18 bases between. DNA of the CDR3: TGTGCCAGCAGTCCTTCGAAGCCGGCGGGGTATGGCTACACCTTC. It translates to CASSPSKPAGYGYTF.

In this sample, this clonotype turned up a few times. V gene TRBV19 combines with J gene TRBJ2-2; a possible D gene is TRBD2 (6 bases). This CDR3 region has 15 residues. V was shortened by 5 bases and J by 7 bases, with 17 bases between the two germline ends. Germline CDR1 LNHDA, CDR2 SQIVND (reference sequence). CDR3 nucleotides: TGTGCCAGTAGTCCTCAGCTGGAGCGGGTCGGGGAGCTGTTTTTT. The encoded protein is CASSPQLERVGELFF.

This sequence joins TRBV7-2 and TRBJ2-1; TRBD2 agrees at 9 bases. The CDR3 sequence is 14 residues long. Germline CDR1 and CDR2: SGHTA and FQGNSA. V shed 3 bases and J 8 bases; nucleotides not matched to a gene: 5. DNA of the CDR3: TGTGCCAGCAGCTTCCGCGGGGGGGGACATGAGCAGTTCTTC. Its translation is CASSFRGGGHEQFF.

This clonotype turned up a few times. The chain recombines TRBV15 with TRBJ2-5; D unclear. The CDR3 sequence is 14 residues long. Germline-derived CDR1 and CDR2 are LNHNV and YYDKDF (reference sequence). The V end was cut by 1 base, the J end by 5 bases, with 11 bases between. CDR3 residues: CATSRGVGHETQYF. CDR3 in DNA: TGTGCCACCAGCAGAGGTGTGGGTCACGAGACCCAGTACTTC.

This clonotype occurred once. V and J are TRBV25-1 and TRBJ1-6; D not certain. V was clipped by 5 bases and J by 5 bases, with 10 bases between them. CDR1 MGHDK and CDR2 SYGVNS come from the germline V gene. The CDR3 consists of 14 residues. CDR3 protein: CASSYTRDNSPLHF. The DNA for the CDR3 is TGTGCCAGCAGTTACACACGTGATAATTCACCCCTCCACTTT.

The rearrangement joins TRBV20-1 to TRBJ1-1, with unresolved D. The germline gives CDR1 DFQATT, CDR2 SNEGSKA (reference sequence). This CDR3 spans 13 amino acids. V was pared by 6 bases and J by 0 bases, with 11 bases between. CDR3: CSAFDTLNTEAFF. As DNA, the CDR3 is TGCAGTGCCTTCGACACCTTGAACACTGAAGCTTTCTTT.

This clonotype has more than one count but fewer than ten. The rearrangement joins TRBV29-1 to TRBJ2-2; no definite D call. V shed 7 bases and J shed 4 bases, with 13 bases lying between them. The CDR3 consists of 13 residues. Per germline, CDR1 SQVTM and CDR2 ANQGSEA. Here the CDR3 reads CSGGGRSTGELFF. The CDR3, as DNA: TGCAGCGGAGGTGGAAGGAGCACCGGGGAGCTGTTTTTT.

V usage is TRBV7-9 and J usage is TRBJ2-1; D unresolved. This CDR3 spans 14 amino acids. Germline V gene data show CDR1 as SEHNR and CDR2 as FQNEAQ (reference sequence). The V end was cut by 1 base, the J end by 8 bases, with 12 bases between. CDR3: CASSLELAWDEQFF. CDR3 coding DNA: TGTGCCAGCAGCTTAGAGCTTGCATGGGATGAGCAGTTCTTC.

The chain uses TRBV5-1 and TRBJ2-1; 12 bases align to TRBD2. CDR1 is SGHRS, CDR2 YFSETQ, per germline. V was pared by 0 bases and J by 4 bases, with 5 bases of the junction left unmatched. The CDR3 contains 17 residues. CDR3 loop: CASSLAIGLAGYNEQFF. CDR3 nucleotides: TGCGCCAGCAGCTTGGCCATAGGACTAGCGGGGTACAATGAGCAGTTCTTC.